This T cell receptor beta chain appears in the sequencing data of a study of type 1 regulatory T cells (dated by TCRdb to the early 2020s). Notes on the research overall: The study characterized an in vitro protocol that generated a Tr1-enriched, alloantigen-specific CD4 T cell product named T-allo10. T-allo10 was under clinical evaluation in patients with hematological malignancies receiving allogeneic hematopoietic stem cell transplantation.

The CDR3 holds 14 amino acids from the cysteine to the phenylalanine. The kept DNA is CDR3 alone, 42 bases in frame from the first base. The germline V gene yields SGHVS for CDR1 and FNYEAQ for CDR2. The trim is 5 bases for V and 3 bases for J, with a gap of 13 bases between the germline ends. Results the study describes overall, beyond this receptor: Compared with non-Tr1 cells, Tr1 cells had a narrower TCR repertoire, and the study took this difference to reflect clonal expansion driven by alloantigen.

Concerning this clonotype: Its antigen remains unidentified. No much larger clone is present one base from it, and per-base qualities are unavailable.

This sample was sequenced with an Illumina MiSeq. TCRdb trimmed public reads at Q25 via fastp, called clones via MiXCR and kept in-frame beta chains. Each entry is one CDR3 protein sequence, shown with its most common DNA and genes. Counted in this sample were about 67,000 distinct CDR3 sequences; about 48% of them appeared once. The leading ten clones occupy less than 2.5% of the sample. The chain is assembled from TRBV7-6 and TRBJ1-1, and perhaps TRBD1 as D gene, on 5 matching bases. This TCR was sampled from a human donor in good health. The sequenced sample was cultured non-Tr1 T cells, either the whole culture or a sorted T cell fraction (not recorded which). Interpreted using the paper, the cell subset or site label stands for: non-Tr1 population from the T-allo10 product. The DNA sequence reads TGTGCCAGCAGCCCGGGGGGATGGGACACTGAAGCTTTCTTT. Its product reads: CASSPGGWDTEAFF.